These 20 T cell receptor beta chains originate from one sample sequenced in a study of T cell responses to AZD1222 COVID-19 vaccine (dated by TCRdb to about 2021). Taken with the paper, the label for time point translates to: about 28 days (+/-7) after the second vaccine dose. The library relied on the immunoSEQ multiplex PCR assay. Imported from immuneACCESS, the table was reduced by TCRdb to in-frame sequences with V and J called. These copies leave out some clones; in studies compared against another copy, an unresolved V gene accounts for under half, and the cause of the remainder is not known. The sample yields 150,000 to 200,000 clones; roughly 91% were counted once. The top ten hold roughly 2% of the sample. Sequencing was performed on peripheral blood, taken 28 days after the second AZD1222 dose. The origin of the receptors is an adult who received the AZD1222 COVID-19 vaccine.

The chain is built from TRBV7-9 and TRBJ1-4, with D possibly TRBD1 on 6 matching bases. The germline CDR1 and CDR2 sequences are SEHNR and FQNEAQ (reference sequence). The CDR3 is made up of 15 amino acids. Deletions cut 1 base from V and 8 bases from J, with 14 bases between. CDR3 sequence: CASSLGAGGEEKLFF. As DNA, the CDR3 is TGTGCCAGCAGCTTAGGAGCGGGGGGCGAAGAAAAACTGTTTTTT.

The CDR3 reads CASSPDRVIGETQYF. In DNA, the CDR3 is TGCGCCAGCAGCCCCGACAGGGTGATCGGAGAGACCCAGTACTTC. This chain joins TRBV5-1 and TRBJ2-5, with TRBD1 matching 7 bases. From germline, CDR1 is SGHRS and CDR2 YFSETQ. The junction had 10 bases not matched to a gene; V was cut back by 4 bases and J by 4 bases. The CDR3 covers 15 residues.

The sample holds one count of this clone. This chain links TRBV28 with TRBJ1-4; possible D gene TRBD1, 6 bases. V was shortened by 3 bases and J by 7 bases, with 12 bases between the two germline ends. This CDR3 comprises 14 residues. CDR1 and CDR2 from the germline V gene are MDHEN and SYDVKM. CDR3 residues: CASSLGGLGEKLFF. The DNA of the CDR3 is TGTGCCAGCAGTTTGGGGGGCCTCGGTGAAAAACTGTTTTTT.

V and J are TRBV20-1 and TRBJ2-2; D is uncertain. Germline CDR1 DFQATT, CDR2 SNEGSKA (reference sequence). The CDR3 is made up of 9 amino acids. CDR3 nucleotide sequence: TGCAGGTTCCCCGGGGAGCTGTTTTTT. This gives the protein CRFPGELFF.

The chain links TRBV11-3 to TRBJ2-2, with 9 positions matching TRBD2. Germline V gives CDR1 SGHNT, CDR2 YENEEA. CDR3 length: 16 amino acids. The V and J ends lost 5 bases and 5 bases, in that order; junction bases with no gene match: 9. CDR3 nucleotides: TGTGCCAGCAGCCCGAGGGCGGGAGGGCCAACCGGGGAGCTGTTTTTT. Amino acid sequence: CASSPRAGGPTGELFF.

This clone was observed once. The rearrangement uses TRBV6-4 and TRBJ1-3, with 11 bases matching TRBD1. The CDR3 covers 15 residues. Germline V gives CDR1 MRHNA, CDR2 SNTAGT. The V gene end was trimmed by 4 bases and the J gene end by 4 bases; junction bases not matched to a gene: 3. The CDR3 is CASSADRGPGNTIYF. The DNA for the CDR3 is TGTGCCAGCAGTGCGGACAGGGGGCCCGGAAACACCATATATTTT.

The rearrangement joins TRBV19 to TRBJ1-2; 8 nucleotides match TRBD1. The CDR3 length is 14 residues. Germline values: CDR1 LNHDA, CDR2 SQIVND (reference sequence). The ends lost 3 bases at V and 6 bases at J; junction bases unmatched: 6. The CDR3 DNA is TGTGCCAGTAGTATGGGACAGGTTCCGCATGGCTACACCTTC. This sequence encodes CASSMGQVPHGYTF.

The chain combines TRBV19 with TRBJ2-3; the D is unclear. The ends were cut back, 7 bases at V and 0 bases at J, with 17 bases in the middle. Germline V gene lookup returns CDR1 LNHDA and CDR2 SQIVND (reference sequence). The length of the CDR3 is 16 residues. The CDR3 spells CASTSEDGLSTDTQYF. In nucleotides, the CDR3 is TGTGCCAGTACCTCGGAAGACGGGCTAAGCACAGATACGCAGTATTTT.

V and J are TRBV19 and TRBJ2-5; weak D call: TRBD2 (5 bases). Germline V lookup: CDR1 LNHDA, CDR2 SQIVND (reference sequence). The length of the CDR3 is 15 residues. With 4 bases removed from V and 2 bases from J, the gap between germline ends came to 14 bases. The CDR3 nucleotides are TGTGCCAGTAGTAACGGGGTGTCGGAACAAGAGACCCAGTACTTC. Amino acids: CASSNGVSEQETQYF.

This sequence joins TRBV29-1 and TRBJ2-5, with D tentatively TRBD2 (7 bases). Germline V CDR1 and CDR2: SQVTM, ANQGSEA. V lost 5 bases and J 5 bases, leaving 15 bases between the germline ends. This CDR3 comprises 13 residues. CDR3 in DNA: TGCAGCGTTATCCGGGGGGCAGGGGAGACCCAGTACTTC. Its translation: CSVIRGAGETQYF. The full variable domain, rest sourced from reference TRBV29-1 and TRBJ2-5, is SAVISQKPSRDICQRGTSLTIQCQVDSQVTMMFWYRQQPGQSLTLIATANQGSEATYESGFVIDKFPISRPNLTFSTLTVSNMSPEDSSIYLCSVIRGAGETQYFGPGTRLLVL.

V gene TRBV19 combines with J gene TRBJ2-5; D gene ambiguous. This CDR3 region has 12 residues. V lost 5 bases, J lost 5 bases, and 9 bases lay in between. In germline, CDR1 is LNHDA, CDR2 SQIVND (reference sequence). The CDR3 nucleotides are TGTGCCAGTAGTCCAGATCAGGAGACCCAGTACTTC. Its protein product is CASSPDQETQYF.

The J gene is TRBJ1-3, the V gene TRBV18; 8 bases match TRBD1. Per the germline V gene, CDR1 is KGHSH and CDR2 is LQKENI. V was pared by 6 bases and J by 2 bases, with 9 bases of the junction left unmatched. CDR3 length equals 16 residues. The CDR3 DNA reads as TGTGCCAGCTCCCCTACGACGACAGGGGCTGGAAACACCATATATTTT. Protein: CASSPTTTGAGNTIYF.

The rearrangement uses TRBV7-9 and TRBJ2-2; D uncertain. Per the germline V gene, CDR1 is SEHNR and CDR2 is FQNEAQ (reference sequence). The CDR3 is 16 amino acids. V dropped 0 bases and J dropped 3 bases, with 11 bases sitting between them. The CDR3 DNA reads TGTGCCAGCAGCTTAGCGGTAGGGAAGGACACCGGGGAGCTGTTTTTT. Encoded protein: CASSLAVGKDTGELFF.

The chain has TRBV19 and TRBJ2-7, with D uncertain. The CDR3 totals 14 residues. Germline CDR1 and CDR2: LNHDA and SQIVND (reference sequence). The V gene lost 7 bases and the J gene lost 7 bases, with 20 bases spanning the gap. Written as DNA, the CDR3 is TGTGCCAGTACACCGGGCCAACAGTTAGGGGAGCAGTACTTC. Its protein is CASTPGQQLGEQYF.

CDR3 sequence (DNA): TGTGCCAGTAGTATCCAGACTTCACCCCTCCACTTT. This translates into CASSIQTSPLHF. The V gene is TRBV19, the J gene TRBJ1-6; D gene ambiguous. Germline V gives CDR1 LNHDA, CDR2 SQIVND (reference sequence). The germline V and J ends were trimmed by 3 bases and 9 bases, with 6 bases remaining between them. CDR3 size: 12 residues.

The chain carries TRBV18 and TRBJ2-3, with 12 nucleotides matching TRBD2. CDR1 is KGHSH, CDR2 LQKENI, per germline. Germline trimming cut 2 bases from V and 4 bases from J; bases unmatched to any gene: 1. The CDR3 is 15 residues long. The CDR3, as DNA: TGTGCCAGCTCACCATCTAGCGGGAGGGCAGATACGCAGTATTTT. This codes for CASSPSSGRADTQYF.

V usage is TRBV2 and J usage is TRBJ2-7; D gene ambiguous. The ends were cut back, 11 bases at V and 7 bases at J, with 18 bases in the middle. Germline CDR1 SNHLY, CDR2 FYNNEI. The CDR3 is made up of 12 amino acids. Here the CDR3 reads CARDSISGEQYF. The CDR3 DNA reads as TGTGCCCGCGACTCCATTTCCGGAGAGCAGTACTTC.

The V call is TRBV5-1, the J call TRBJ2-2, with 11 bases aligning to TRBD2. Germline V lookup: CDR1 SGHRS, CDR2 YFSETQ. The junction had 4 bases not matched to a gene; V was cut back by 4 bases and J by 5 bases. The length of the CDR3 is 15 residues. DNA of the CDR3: TGCGCCAGCAGCCTACTAGCGGGAGATACCGGGGAGCTGTTTTTT. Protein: CASSLLAGDTGELFF.

CDR3 region: CASSTGLAHEQYF. The CDR3 DNA sequence: TGTGCCAGCAGTACCGGACTAGCTCACGAGCAGTACTTC. J is TRBJ2-7 and V is TRBV28, with 8 bases identical to TRBD2. From germline, CDR1 is MDHEN and CDR2 SYDVKM. This CDR3 has 13 residues. V lost 5 bases, J lost 5 bases, and 5 bases stayed unmatched.

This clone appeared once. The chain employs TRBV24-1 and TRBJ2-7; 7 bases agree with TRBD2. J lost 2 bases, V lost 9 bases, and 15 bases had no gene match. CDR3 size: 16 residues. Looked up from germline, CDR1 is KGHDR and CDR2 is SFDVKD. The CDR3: CATGRWGGVKPYEQYF. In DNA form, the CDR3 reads TGTGCCACCGGACGCTGGGGGGGGGTTAAACCCTACGAGCAGTACTTC.